Presented here are 13 T cell receptor beta chains from one specimen sequenced in a study of blood T cell repertoires in COVID-19. TCRdb's copy holds only in-frame clones and misses some; the assay was immunoSEQ multiplex PCR. The sample has roughly 97,000 clones; approximately 84% are singletons. Sequencing was performed on peripheral blood. The receptor source for this set is a man between 60 and 75 years old with acute or convalescent COVID-19.

This clone was seen a few times. The chain employs TRBV10-3 and TRBJ2-1; 13 bases align to TRBD2. The germline CDR1 and CDR2 sequences are ENHRY and SYGVKD. CDR3 length equals 16 residues. J gave up 5 bases and V 4 bases, and 5 bases lay outside the gene matches. CDR3 DNA: TGTGCCATCAGTGGGACTAGCGGGAGCTACCACAATGAGCAGTTCTTC. It yields the protein CAISGTSGSYHNEQFF.

The chain is built from TRBV5-1 and TRBJ2-7, with TRBD1 matching 9 bases. V lost 4 bases, J lost 0 bases, and 8 bases stayed unmatched. CDR3 length: 16 residues. Germline assignment: CDR1 SGHRS and CDR2 YFSETQ. CDR3 protein: CASSPEPGQGSYEQYF. In DNA form, the CDR3 reads TGCGCCAGCAGCCCCGAACCGGGACAGGGCTCCTACGAGCAGTACTTC.

The chain links TRBV10-3 to TRBJ2-1, with D perhaps matching TRBD2 (6 bases). Germline CDR1 ENHRY, CDR2 SYGVKD. With 7 bases removed from V and 2 bases from J, the gap between germline ends came to 9 bases. The CDR3 is 13 residues long. The CDR3 coding sequence is TGTGCCATCACTACGGGGGCCTACAATGAGCAGTTCTTC. It yields the protein CAITTGAYNEQFF.

The rearrangement joins TRBV6-5 to TRBJ2-7; 9 bases map to TRBD1. Trimming at V came to 2 bases and at J to 3 bases, leaving 5 bases not matched to a gene. Looked up from germline, CDR1 is MNHEY and CDR2 is SVGAGI. The CDR3 sequence is 15 residues long. The CDR3 sequence is CASSYLTGGYYEQYV. Written as DNA, the CDR3 is TGTGCCAGCAGTTACCTCACAGGGGGCTACTACGAGCAGTACGTC.

This clone was observed once. The chain links TRBV9 to TRBJ1-2; D is ambiguous. With 2 bases removed from V and 3 bases from J, the gap between germline ends came to 5 bases. This CDR3 comprises 12 residues. Germline V gene sequence: CDR1 SGDLS, CDR2 YYNGEE. The CDR3 reads CASSVRDYGYTF. The CDR3 region has the DNA TGTGCCAGCAGCGTTCGGGACTATGGCTACACCTTC.

The V gene is TRBV5-1, the J gene TRBJ2-5, with 11 bases aligning to TRBD1. This CDR3 has 16 residues. V lost 0 bases, J lost 1 base, and 2 bases stayed unmatched. The germline CDR1 and CDR2 sequences are SGHRS and YFSETQ. DNA for the CDR3: TGCGCCAGCAGCTTGGGGACAGGGGGCGGCCAAGAGACCCAGTACTTC. Protein sequence: CASSLGTGGGQETQYF.

Regarding this clone: An end of the junction does not agree with germline; a read error may underlie this. The V gene is TRBV9, the J gene TRBJ1-1; D is uncertain. Germline values: CDR1 SGDLS, CDR2 YYNGEE. The CDR3 sequence is 13 residues long. CDR3: CASSMTQSRPVVF. The CDR3 DNA follows: TGTGCCAGCAGCATGACACAGAGTCGACCAGTAGTTTTT. The full variable domain, in which reference TRBV9 and TRBJ1-1 provide the parts outside the CDR3, is DSGVTQTPKHLITATGQRVTLRCSPRSGDLSVYWYQQSLDQGLQFLIQYYNGEERAKGNILERFSAQQFPDLHSELNLSSLELGDSALYFCASSMTQSRPVVFGQGTRLTVV.

The CDR3 DNA follows: TGTGCCAGCAGCGTAGAACAGGAACCCACTGAAGCTTTCTTT. Amino acid sequence: CASSVEQEPTEAFF. This rearrangement joins TRBV9 to TRBJ1-1, with D perhaps matching TRBD1 (5 bases). Germline assignment: CDR1 SGDLS and CDR2 YYNGEE. The CDR3 totals 14 residues. V was shortened by 0 bases and J by 4 bases, with 10 bases between the two germline ends.

This rearrangement joins TRBV19 to TRBJ1-2; D gene ambiguous. V gave up 2 bases and J gave up 5 bases, with 9 bases separating them. CDR1 LNHDA and CDR2 SQIVND come from the germline V gene (reference sequence). The length of the CDR3 is 13 residues. The CDR3 region has the DNA TGTGCCAGTAGTATAAATGAAGCTTATGGCTACACCTTC. Its translation: CASSINEAYGYTF.

The rearrangement joins TRBV21-1 to TRBJ2-7; the table's D call TRBD1 went unverified against the DNA. TRBV21-1 is marked as a pseudogene. This CDR3 spans 13 amino acids. CDR3 DNA: TGTGCCAGCACTAAGACAGGGGCCTACGAGCAGTACGTC. Protein sequence: CASTKTGAYEQYV.

V is TRBV29-1 and J is TRBJ1-5; perhaps TRBD1 as D (6 bases). The CDR3 spans 15 residues. Germline loops: CDR1 SQVTM, CDR2 ANQGSEA. The V gene lost 6 bases and the J gene lost 2 bases, with 17 bases spanning the gap. CDR3 sequence reads: CSVSQGGGGNQPQHF. CDR3 bases: TGCAGCGTCTCACAAGGCGGGGGCGGCAATCAGCCCCAGCATTTT.

The chain is built from TRBV5-4 and TRBJ2-5, with 7 bases lining up with TRBD1. The trim removed 3 bases at V and 4 bases at J, leaving 6 bases unmatched. Germline CDR1 SGHNT, CDR2 YYREEE (reference sequence). This CDR3 spans 14 amino acids. The CDR3 nucleotides are TGTGCCAGCAGCTCCAGCAGGGACAGAGAGACCCAGTACTTC. It translates to CASSSSRDRETQYF.

The chain joins TRBV30 to TRBJ1-1, with 9 bases that match TRBD1. Germline V gene sequence: CDR1 GTSNPN, CDR2 SVGIG (reference sequence). The CDR3 covers 14 residues. The V segment lost 7 bases and the J segment 1 base; nucleotides outside the gene matches: 7. This CDR3 reads CASQRTGANTEAFF. The CDR3 bases are TGTGCCTCTCAACGGACAGGGGCGAACACTGAAGCTTTCTTT. Combining the CDR3 with reference TRBV30 and TRBJ1-1 gives the whole variable domain SQTIHQWPATLVQPVGSPLSLECTVEGTSNPNLYWYRQAAGRGLQLLFYSVGIGQISSEVPQNLSASRPQDRQFILSSKKLLLSDSGFYLCASQRTGANTEAFFGQGTRLTVV.